One sample yielded the 9 T cell receptor beta chains listed below, sequenced in a study of OX40 agonist ivuxolimab in advanced cancers. The repertoire was sequenced with immunoSEQ multiplex PCR; TCRdb's copy has only in-frame clones and lacks some. Here the sample spans some 52,000 clones, about 93% being singletons. The sequences come from CD4+ or CD8+ T cells sorted from blood, collected in a trial of the OX40 agonist ivuxolimab. The receptors derive from an adult with an advanced solid tumor such as melanoma, head and neck, liver or kidney cancer.

This clone came up once. J is TRBJ2-3 and V is TRBV6-5; either TRBD1 or TRBD2 may fit D (6 bases each). CDR3 length: 14 amino acids. Trimming cost V 2 bases and J 4 bases, with 10 bases left between them. CDR1 is MNHEY, CDR2 SVGAGI, per germline. DNA of the CDR3: TGTGCCAGCAGTTACGCGGGACAAGCAGATACGCAGTATTTT. Its translation is CASSYAGQADTQYF.

DNA for the CDR3: TGCGCCAGCAGTGAGATGGGGTGCGGCTACACCTTC. This codes for CASSEMGCGYTF. The chain carries TRBV10-1 and TRBJ1-2; D unclear. CDR3 length: 12 amino acids. Germline lookup yields CDR1 WNHNN and CDR2 SYGVQD (reference sequence). V lost 2 bases and J lost 8, with 9 bases in between.

The rearrangement joins TRBV10-3 to TRBJ2-5, with 8 positions matching TRBD2. With the DNA end fitting TRBJ2-7 better, the J assignment may be wrong. The CDR3 length is 15 residues. Germline loops: CDR1 ENHRY, CDR2 SYGVKD. The CDR3 region has the DNA TGTGCCATCAGTTCTCCGGGACTAGTAAACTACGAGCAGTACTTC. Amino acids: CAISSPGLVNYEQYF.

The chain couples TRBV7-3 to TRBJ2-1; D may be TRBD2 (6 bases). Germline V gene sequence: CDR1 SGHTA, CDR2 FQGTGA. This CDR3 contains 12 residues. Trimming took off 1 base at V and 10 bases at J, with 8 bases between the two ends. The CDR3, as DNA: TGTGCCAGCAGCTTAATTGCGGGAGAGCAGTTCTTC. Translation gives CASSLIAGEQFF.

In the case of this clone: One end of the junction varies from germline; a read error may be responsible. DNA for the CDR3: TGCAGCGTTGAGGGTCATCACTTT. Translating it yields CSVEGHHF. The rearrangement joins TRBV29-1 to TRBJ2-3; unclear D gene. Germline V gene data show CDR1 as SQVTM and CDR2 as ANQGSEA. CDR3 length equals 8 residues.

The gene calls are TRBV7-6 and TRBJ1-1; no clear D gene. With 1 base removed from V and 7 bases from J, the gap between germline ends came to 4 bases. Germline-derived CDR1 and CDR2 are SGHVS and FNYEAQ. This CDR3 region has 11 residues. CDR3 coding DNA: TGTGCCAGCAGCTTAGGGGTTGAAGCTTTCTTT. Amino acid sequence: CASSLGVEAFF.

The V gene is TRBV4-3, the J gene TRBJ2-7; D is possibly TRBD2 (6 bases). V was clipped by 0 bases and J by 7 bases, with 13 bases between them. Germline V gives CDR1 LGHNA, CDR2 YSLEER. The CDR3 is made up of 14 amino acids. The CDR3 region is CASSQDLWRGEQYF. The DNA for the CDR3 is TGCGCCAGCAGCCAAGATCTATGGAGGGGAGAGCAGTACTTC.

This chain uses TRBV19 with TRBJ1-1; unclear D gene. The length of the CDR3 is 14 residues. CDR1 and CDR2 (germline): LNHDA, SQIVND (reference sequence). Trimming stripped 8 bases from V and 5 bases from J, with 18 bases between. CDR3 DNA: TGTGCCAGTGTTGGGCGCGGAGGATGGACTGAAGCTTTCTTT. Its protein product is CASVGRGGWTEAFF.

As DNA, the CDR3 is TGTGCCGCCTCATCCCCCCGGGCGGATACGCAGTATTTT. Its translation: CAASSPRADTQYF. This chain joins TRBV19 and TRBJ2-3, with D hard to call. Per the germline V gene, CDR1 is LNHDA and CDR2 is SQIVND (reference sequence). Deletions cut 11 bases from V and 6 bases from J, with 18 bases between. CDR3 size: 13 residues.